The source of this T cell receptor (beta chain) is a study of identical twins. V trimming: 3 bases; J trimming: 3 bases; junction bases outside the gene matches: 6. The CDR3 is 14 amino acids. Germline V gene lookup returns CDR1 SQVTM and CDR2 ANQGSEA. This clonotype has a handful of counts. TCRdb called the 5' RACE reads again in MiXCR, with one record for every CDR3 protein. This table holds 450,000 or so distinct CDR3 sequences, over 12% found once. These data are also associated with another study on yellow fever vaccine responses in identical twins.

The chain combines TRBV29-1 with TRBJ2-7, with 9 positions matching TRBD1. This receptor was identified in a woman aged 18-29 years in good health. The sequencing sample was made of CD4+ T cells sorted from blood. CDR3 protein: CSVDMGQGFYEQYF. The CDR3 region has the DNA TGCAGCGTTGATATGGGACAGGGTTTCTACGAGCAGTACTTC.